This T cell receptor (beta chain) was identified in a study of blood T cells in healthy people across ages. The CDR3 is made up of 15 amino acids. Germline V gene lookup returns CDR1 LGHNA and CDR2 YSLEER. Losses at the gene ends were 2 bases for V and 4 bases for J; bases not matched to a gene: 7. This clonotype was counted ten times or more. A second 7 to 11 cycle PCR used barcoded and J-beta primers. TCRdb used MiXCR to reprocess the 5' RACE reads, holding one entry per CDR3 protein. There are about 1.8 million distinct CDR3 sequences in the sample; 40% to 55% occur only once, and more than 2% lies in the top ten.

The receptor comes from a woman aged 35 to 49 in good health. This chain links TRBV4-3 with TRBJ2-5; 7 bases are a match to TRBD1. The sample comprised blood. CDR3 residues: CASSQNQGVGETQYF. In DNA form, the CDR3 reads TGCGCCAGCAGCCAAAACCAGGGGGTTGGAGAGACCCAGTACTTC.